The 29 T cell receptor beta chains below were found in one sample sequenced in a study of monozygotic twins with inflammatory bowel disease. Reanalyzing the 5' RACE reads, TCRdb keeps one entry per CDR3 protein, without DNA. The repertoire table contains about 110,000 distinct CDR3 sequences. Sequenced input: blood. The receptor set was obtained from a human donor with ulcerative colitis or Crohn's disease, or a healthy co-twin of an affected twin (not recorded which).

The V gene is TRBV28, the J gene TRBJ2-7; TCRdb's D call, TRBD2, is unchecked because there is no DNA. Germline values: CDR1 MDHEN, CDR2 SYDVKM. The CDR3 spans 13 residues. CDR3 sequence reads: CASRRTASYEQYF.

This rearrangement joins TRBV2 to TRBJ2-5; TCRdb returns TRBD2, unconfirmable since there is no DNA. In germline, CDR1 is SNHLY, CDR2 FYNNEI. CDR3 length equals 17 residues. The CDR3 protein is CASSGGLAGGNQETQYF.

CDR3 loop: CASSLARRGGPNTEAFF. The chain couples TRBV7-2 to TRBJ1-1. The germline V gene has CDR1 SGHTA and CDR2 FQGNSA. The CDR3 has 17 residues.

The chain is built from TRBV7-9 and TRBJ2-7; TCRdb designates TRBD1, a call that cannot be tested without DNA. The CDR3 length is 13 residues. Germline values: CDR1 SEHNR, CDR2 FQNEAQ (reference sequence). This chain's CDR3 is CASSQAGGNEQYF.

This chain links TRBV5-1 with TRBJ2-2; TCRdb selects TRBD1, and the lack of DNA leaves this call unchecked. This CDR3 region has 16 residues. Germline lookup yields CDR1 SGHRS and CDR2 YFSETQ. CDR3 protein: CASSLFGGENTGELFF.

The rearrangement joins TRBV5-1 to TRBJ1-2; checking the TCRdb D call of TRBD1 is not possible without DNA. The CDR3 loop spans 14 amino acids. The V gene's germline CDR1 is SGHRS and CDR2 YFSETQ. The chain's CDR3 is CASSLDGRGAGYTF.

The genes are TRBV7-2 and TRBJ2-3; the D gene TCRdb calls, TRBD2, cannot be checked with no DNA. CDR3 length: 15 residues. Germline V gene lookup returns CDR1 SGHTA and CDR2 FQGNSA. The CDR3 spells CASSLLAGVTDTQYF.

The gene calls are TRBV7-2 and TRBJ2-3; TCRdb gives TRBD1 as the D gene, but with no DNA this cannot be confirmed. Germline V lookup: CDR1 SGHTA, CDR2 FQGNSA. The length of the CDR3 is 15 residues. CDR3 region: CASSLSRDATNTQYF.

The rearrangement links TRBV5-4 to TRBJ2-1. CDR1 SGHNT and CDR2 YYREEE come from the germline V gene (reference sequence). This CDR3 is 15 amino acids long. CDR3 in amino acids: CASSWNGGSYNEQFF. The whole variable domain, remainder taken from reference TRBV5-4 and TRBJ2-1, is ETGVTQSPTHLIKTRGQQVTLRCSSQSGHNTVSWYQQALGQGPQFIFQYYREEENGRGNFPPRFSGLQFPNYSSELNVNALELDDSALYLCASSWNGGSYNEQFFGPGTRLTVL.

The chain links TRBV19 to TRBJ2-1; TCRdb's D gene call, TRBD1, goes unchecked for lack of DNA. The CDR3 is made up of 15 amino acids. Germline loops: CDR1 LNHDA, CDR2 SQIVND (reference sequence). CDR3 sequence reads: CASSTNRESLNEQFF.

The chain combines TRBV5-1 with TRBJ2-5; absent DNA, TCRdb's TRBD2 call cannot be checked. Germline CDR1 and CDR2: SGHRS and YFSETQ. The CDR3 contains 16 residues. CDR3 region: CASSLAPGGPRETQYF.

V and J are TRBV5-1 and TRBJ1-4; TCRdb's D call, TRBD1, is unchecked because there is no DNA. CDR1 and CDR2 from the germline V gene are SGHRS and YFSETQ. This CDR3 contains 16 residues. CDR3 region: CASSLGQGTTNEKLFF.

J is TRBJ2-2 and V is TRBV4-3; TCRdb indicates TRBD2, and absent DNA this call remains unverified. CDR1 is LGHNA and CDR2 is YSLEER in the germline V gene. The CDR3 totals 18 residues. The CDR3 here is CASSLAPGTSENTGELFF.

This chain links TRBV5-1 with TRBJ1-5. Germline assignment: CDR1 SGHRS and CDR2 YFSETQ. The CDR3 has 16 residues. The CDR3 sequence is CASSLAPGGRNQPQHF.

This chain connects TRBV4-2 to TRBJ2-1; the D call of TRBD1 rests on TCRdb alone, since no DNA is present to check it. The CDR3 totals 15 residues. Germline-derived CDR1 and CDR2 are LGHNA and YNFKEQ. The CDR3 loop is CASSQEPDTSNEQFF.

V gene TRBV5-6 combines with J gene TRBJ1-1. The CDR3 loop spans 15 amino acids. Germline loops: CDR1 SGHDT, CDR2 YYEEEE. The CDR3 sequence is CASSLEVDGNTEAFF.

CDR3 loop: CASTPRGQNHPNQPQHF. V and J are TRBV12-3 or TRBV12-4 and TRBJ1-5; TCRdb's D call of TRBD1 is untestable without DNA. The CDR3 sequence is 17 residues long.

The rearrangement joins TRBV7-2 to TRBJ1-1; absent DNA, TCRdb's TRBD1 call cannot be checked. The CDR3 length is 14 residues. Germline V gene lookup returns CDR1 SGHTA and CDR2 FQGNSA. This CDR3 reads CASSPGGAGTEAFF.

The CDR3 spells CASSQVLSYEQYF. This sequence joins TRBV4-1 and TRBJ2-7. Germline V CDR1 and CDR2: MGHRA, YSYEKL. The CDR3 length is 13 residues.

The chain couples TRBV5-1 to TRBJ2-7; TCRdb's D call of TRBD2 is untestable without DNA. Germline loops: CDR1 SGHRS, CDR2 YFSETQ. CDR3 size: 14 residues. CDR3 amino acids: CASRVSGNYYEQYF.

The CDR3 here is CASSTDRYYEQYF. The rearrangement joins TRBV4-1 to TRBJ2-7. CDR1 is MGHRA, CDR2 YSYEKL, per germline. This CDR3 spans 13 amino acids.

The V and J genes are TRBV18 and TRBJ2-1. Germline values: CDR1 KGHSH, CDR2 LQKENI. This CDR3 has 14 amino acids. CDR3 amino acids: CASSYMVQQAEQFF.

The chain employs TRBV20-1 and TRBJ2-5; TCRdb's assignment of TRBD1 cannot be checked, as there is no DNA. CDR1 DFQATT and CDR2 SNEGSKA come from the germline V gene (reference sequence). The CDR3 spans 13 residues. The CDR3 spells CSSSGQGWKTQYF.

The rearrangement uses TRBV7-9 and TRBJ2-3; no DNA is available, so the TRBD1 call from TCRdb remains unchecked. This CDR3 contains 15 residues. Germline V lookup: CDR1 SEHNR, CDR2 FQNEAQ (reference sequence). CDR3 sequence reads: CASSHWTGNTDTQYF.

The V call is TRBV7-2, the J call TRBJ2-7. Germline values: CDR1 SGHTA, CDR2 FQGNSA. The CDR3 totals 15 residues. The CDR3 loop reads CASSLGSEEFREQYF.

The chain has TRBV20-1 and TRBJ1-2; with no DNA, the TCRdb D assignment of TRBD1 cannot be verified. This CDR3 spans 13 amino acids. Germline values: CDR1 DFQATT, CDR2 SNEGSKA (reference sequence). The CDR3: CSARAGGDRSYTF.

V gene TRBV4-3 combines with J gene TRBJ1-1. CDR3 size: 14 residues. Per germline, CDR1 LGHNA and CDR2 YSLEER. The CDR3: CASSQGQMNTEAFF.

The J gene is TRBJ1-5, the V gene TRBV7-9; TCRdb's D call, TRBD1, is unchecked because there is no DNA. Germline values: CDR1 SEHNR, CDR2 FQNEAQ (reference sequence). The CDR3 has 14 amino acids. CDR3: CASSQAGNNQPQHF. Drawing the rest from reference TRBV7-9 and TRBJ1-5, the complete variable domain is DTGVSQNPRHKITKRGQNVTFRCDPISEHNRLYWYRQTLGQGPEFLTYFQNEAQLEKSRLLSDRFSAERPKGSFSTLEIQRTEQGDSAMYLCASSQAGNNQPQHFGDGTRLSIL.

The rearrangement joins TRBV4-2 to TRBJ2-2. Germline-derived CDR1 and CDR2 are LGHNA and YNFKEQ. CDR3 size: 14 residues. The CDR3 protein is CASSQELLPGELFF.